This T cell receptor (beta chain) stems from a study of PD-L1 blockade in urothelial cancer (dated by TCRdb to about 2017). Study-level background: Every patient began therapy at some point between 2013 and 2015 and was given atezolizumab 1,200 mg intravenously every 3 weeks. An ECOG performance status of 0 or 1 was recorded for the patients, and 0 to 3 prior chemotherapy regimens had been received by the patients. About 90% of the roughly 29 patients were identified as males with urothelial cancer of bladder origin, and a prior smoking history was reported by 18 of 29 patients. Whole exome sequencing and RNA sequencing of pretreatment tumors were performed alongside TCR sequencing in the same patients. Fewer than ten patients reached durable clinical benefit, while some 20 patients did not. Approximately 29 patients had pretreatment blood TCR-seq, about 24 had at least one posttreatment blood collection, and about 24 had tumor TCR-seq. A median of approximately 140,000 T cells and some 84,000 unique TCRs was obtained from blood samples, and a median clonality of approximately 0.08 was observed. Somatic, immune and clinical correlates of response to PD-L1 blockade with atezolizumab in urothelial cancer were the focus of an exploratory multi-omic analysis. Pretreatment tumor samples, along with matched peripheral blood serially collected before and after atezolizumab treatment, were subjected to TCR sequencing. Durable clinical benefit meant progression-free survival longer than 6 months, and TCR features were also tested against progression-free and overall survival. Blood samples were analyzed at 3 weeks after treatment start (second dose) and at 6 weeks after treatment start. What the work shows at the level of the full study, not this receptor alone: At 3 weeks after the start of treatment, tumor-associated TCR clones in peripheral blood had expanded more in patients with durable benefit (n ≈ 22, p = 0.022). Because the sample size was small (n ≈ 29) and many of the analyses were exploratory, the results are meant to be hypothesis-generating. A pretreatment peripheral blood TCR clonality below the median was linked to improved progression-free and overall survival.

For CDR1 and CDR2, the germline V gene (reference sequence) lists LNHDA and SQIVND. V and J lose 5 bases and 3 bases, and a span of 10 bases separates them. The CDR3 contains 13 residues, cysteine and phenylalanine counted. Left in the record is the CDR3 DNA by itself, 39 bases read in frame from the first base. To estimate absolute template abundance from read counts, synthetic TCR analog templates were spiked into each PCR. TCRbeta CDR3 regions were amplified from genomic DNA with bias-controlled V and J gene primers using the immunoSEQ assay. Rearranged TCRbeta segments were sequenced at approximately 20X coverage. As for the authors' bioinformatics: Clustering was used to correct sequencing errors, and CDR3s were annotated against IMGT to assign V, D and J genes. Downstream analyses used only productive TCRbeta rearrangements and left out out-of-frame or stop-codon sequences. Clonality was computed as one minus Shannon entropy normalized by the log of the number of unique productive sequences. Clones differing between time points or between blood and tumor were identified using Fisher's exact test with Benjamini-Hochberg correction, with an adjusted p below 0.01 applied as the threshold. The table comes from immuneACCESS by way of TCRdb, which keeps in-frame sequences with V and J called. Part of the clones is missing from these tables; in studies checked, under half for an unresolved V gene and the rest for unknown reasons. The V and J calls and clone size are taken from that table; D and trimming were inferred from the DNA. The sample data list around 19,000 clones, and roughly four fifths of these were observed just once. 1.5% to 2% of the sample lies in the top ten.

For this clone: Its antigen has not been determined. No much larger clone is present one base from it, and per-base qualities are unavailable.

This specimen's time point label, per the study, means: peripheral blood 6 weeks after treatment start. The cohort included about 29 patients with locally advanced or metastatic urothelial carcinoma who were treated at Memorial Sloan Kettering on a trial protocol. Peripheral blood mononuclear cells were collected from each patient pretreatment and during treatment, giving between 1 and 8 total time points per patient. The Qiagen DNeasy Blood extraction kit was used to purify genomic DNA from total PBMCs and from tumor samples. Collected pretreatment and during treatment, PBMCs were isolated and stored as previously described.

The TCR was taken from a man aged 45-60 years with urothelial cancer. In this chain, TRBV19 is recombined with TRBJ1-2; no D gene can be assigned with confidence. The specimen was PBMCs, collected around atezolizumab (anti-PD-L1) treatment. The DNA sequence is given as TGTGCCAGTAGTGGCTCCTCCGACTATGGCTACACCTTC. It encodes CASSGSSDYGYTF.